Listed below are T cell receptor beta chains from one sample, sequenced in a study of control samples from healthy donors and cancer patients. TCRdb's table, derived via immunoSEQ multiplex PCR, lists solely in-frame clones and lacks some. The sample lists about 140,000 clones; 92% were seen once. What was sequenced was blood. Source of these receptors: a man aged 25 to 40 in good health. Each CDR3 is given with its conserved first and last residue. Fields, in order: clone size, J gene, D gene, V gene, CDR3 length, CDR3 DNA, CDR3 protein. The D gene is left open where the match is weak. Size is stated for part of the rows, as once, few or many counts, or as a class when the clone is expanded.

abundance: once
j_gene: TRBJ1-1
d_gene: NA
v_gene: TRBV6-4
len: 13
CDR3nt: TGTGCCAGCAGTGACTCGCACGGGCAGGAAGCTTTCTTT
CDR3aa: CASSDSHGQEAFF

abundance: NA
j_gene: TRBJ2-1
d_gene: TRBD2
v_gene: TRBV19
len: 16
CDR3nt: TGTGCCAGTAGTAGTCGACTAGCGGGAGGGCGGGATGAGCAGTTCTTC
CDR3aa: CASSSRLAGGRDEQFF

abundance: NA
j_gene: TRBJ2-7
d_gene: TRBD2
v_gene: TRBV5-6
len: 16
CDR3nt: TGTGCCAGCAGCTTGGCAGCTAGCGGGAGGACCTACGAGCAGTACTTC
CDR3aa: CASSLAASGRTYEQYF

abundance: few
j_gene: TRBJ1-6
d_gene: NA
v_gene: TRBV2
len: 13
CDR3nt: TGTGCCAGCAGTGGAGGCAGAAATTCACCCCTCCACTTT
CDR3aa: CASSGGRNSPLHF

abundance: NA
j_gene: TRBJ2-2
d_gene: NA
v_gene: TRBV6-2/TRBV6-3
len: 15
CDR3nt: TGTGCCAGCAGTTACAGTAGCGACAACACCGGGGAGCTGTTTTTT
CDR3aa: CASSYSSDNTGELFF

abundance: NA
j_gene: TRBJ2-7
d_gene: TRBD2
v_gene: TRBV29-1
len: 17
CDR3nt: TGCAGCGTTGAATTAGCGGGAGAAGGGTGGAGCTCCTACGAGCAGTACTTC
CDR3aa: CSVELAGEGWSSYEQYF

abundance: NA
j_gene: TRBJ2-7
d_gene: NA
v_gene: TRBV5-6
len: 14
CDR3nt: TGTGCCAGCAGACGCGGACGGAATAGTTACGAGCAGTACTTC
CDR3aa: CASRRGRNSYEQYF

abundance: NA
j_gene: TRBJ1-1
d_gene: NA
v_gene: TRBV29-1
len: 13
CDR3nt: TGCAGCGTTGCAGAGCCGCAGAACACTGAAGCTTTCTTT
CDR3aa: CSVAEPQNTEAFF

abundance: NA
j_gene: TRBJ2-1
d_gene: NA
v_gene: TRBV3-1/TRBV3-2
len: 13
CDR3nt: TGTGCCAGCAGCGAAGGTTTTAACAATGAGCAGTTCTTC
CDR3aa: CASSEGFNNEQFF

abundance: NA
j_gene: TRBJ2-1
d_gene: NA
v_gene: TRBV10-3
len: 15
CDR3nt: TGTGCCATCAGGGGGGGACCGGGATTGTACAATGAGCAGTTCTTC
CDR3aa: CAIRGGPGLYNEQFF